Below are 18 T cell receptor beta chains sequenced from a single sample in a study of blood T cell repertoires in COVID-19. Measured with immunoSEQ multiplex PCR; TCRdb has only the in-frame clones, and not every one. The repertoire holds a few hundred thousand clones, with 85% to 90% as singletons. Sequenced input: peripheral blood. The receptors derive from a woman in her 30s with COVID-19, enrolled during active disease.

The chain has TRBV19 and TRBJ1-5, with unresolved D. V was shortened by 5 bases and J by 4 bases, with 15 bases between the two germline ends. CDR1 is LNHDA, CDR2 SQIVND, per germline (reference sequence). CDR3 length equals 15 residues. CDR3 bases: TGTGCCAGTAGTGCTAACCGGGATAATAATCAGCCCCAGCATTTT. Translated: CASSANRDNNQPQHF.

The chain carries TRBV30 and TRBJ2-7; D is undetermined. V was clipped by 3 bases and J by 0 bases, with 15 bases between them. This CDR3 has 15 amino acids. Germline assignment: CDR1 GTSNPN and CDR2 SVGIG (reference sequence). The CDR3 here is CAWSPGATSSYEQYF. The CDR3 DNA reads as TGTGCCTGGAGCCCGGGTGCGACGAGCTCCTACGAGCAGTACTTC.

The rearrangement joins TRBV28 to TRBJ1-5; TRBD1 is a possible D gene (5 bases). V was trimmed by 5 bases and J by 6 bases, leaving 17 bases between them. The CDR3 is 15 residues long. Germline lookup yields CDR1 MDHEN and CDR2 SYDVKM. The CDR3 DNA is TGTGCCAGCAGTCCCCCCGTGGGGCGAGGTCAGCCCCAGCATTTT. This codes for CASSPPVGRGQPQHF.

The V call is TRBV2, the J call TRBJ1-5, with 9 bases that match TRBD1. Germline CDR1 SNHLY, CDR2 FYNNEI. V trimming: 2 bases; J trimming: 6 bases; junction bases outside the gene matches: 2. This CDR3 comprises 14 residues. DNA for the CDR3: TGTGCCAGCAGTGAAAAGACAGGGGGTCAGCCCCAGCATTTT. Encoded protein: CASSEKTGGQPQHF.

This chain joins TRBV9 and TRBJ2-1, with 9 bases matching TRBD2. The V gene end was trimmed by 3 bases and the J gene end by 0 bases; junction bases not matched to a gene: 16. This CDR3 contains 20 residues. Germline values: CDR1 SGDLS, CDR2 YYNGEE. Here the CDR3 DNA reads TGTGCCAGCAGCGAACGCTCACCCGGGACTAGCAGCAGCTCCTACAATGAGCAGTTCTTC. Translation gives CASSERSPGTSSSSYNEQFF.

CDR3 protein: CASSLGGTGNQPQHF. Written as DNA, the CDR3 is TGTGCCAGCAGCTTGGGGGGGACAGGCAATCAGCCCCAGCATTTT. The chain uses TRBV5-4 and TRBJ1-5, with 7 nucleotides matching TRBD1. This CDR3 is 15 amino acids long. Trimming cost V 0 bases and J 2 bases; bases outside gene matches: 2. Germline V CDR1 and CDR2: SGHNT, YYREEE (reference sequence). Filled out from reference TRBV5-4 and TRBJ1-5, the complete variable domain reads ETGVTQSPTHLIKTRGQQVTLRCSSQSGHNTVSWYQQALGQGPQFIFQYYREEENGRGNFPPRFSGLQFPNYSSELNVNALELDDSALYLCASSLGGTGNQPQHFGDGTRLSIL.

V gene TRBV10-3 combines with J gene TRBJ1-2; no clear D gene. With 2 bases removed from V and 6 bases from J, the gap between germline ends came to 7 bases. CDR1 and CDR2 (germline): ENHRY, SYGVKD. The CDR3 totals 12 residues. The CDR3 DNA reads TGTGCCATCAGTGAGCATACGGATGGCTACACCTTC. Its translation is CAISEHTDGYTF.

J is TRBJ2-7 and V is TRBV4-1; TRBD1 agrees at 7 bases. The CDR3 runs 14 residues. J was trimmed by 5 bases and V by 6 bases; bases with no gene match: 10. Germline loops: CDR1 MGHRA, CDR2 YSYEKL. This chain's CDR3 is CASRKTGFANEQYF. CDR3 DNA sequence: TGCGCCAGCAGAAAGACAGGGTTCGCTAACGAGCAGTACTTC.

The chain joins TRBV7-2 to TRBJ2-3; TRBD2 is a possible D gene (6 bases). Looked up from germline, CDR1 is SGHTA and CDR2 is FQGNSA. Trimming shortened V by 2 bases and J by 6 bases, and 12 bases separated the two germline ends. This CDR3 is built from 14 residues. The DNA for the CDR3 is TGTGCCAGCAGCTTAAACGGACGGGGGGATACGCAGTATTTT. Amino acid sequence: CASSLNGRGDTQYF.

This chain uses TRBV7-9 with TRBJ1-2, with 9 nucleotides matching TRBD1. The CDR3 covers 14 residues. CDR1 SEHNR and CDR2 FQNEAQ come from the germline V gene (reference sequence). The V gene end was trimmed by 1 base and the J gene end by 3 bases; junction bases not matched to a gene: 0. Here the CDR3 DNA reads TGTGCCAGCAGCTTAGGACAGGGGGACTATGGCTACACCTTC. Its protein is CASSLGQGDYGYTF.

This clone was detected a few times. The chain joins TRBV19 to TRBJ1-1, with 9 bases lining up with TRBD1. After removal of 6 bases from V and 7 bases from J, the junction contained 9 bases not matched to a gene. The CDR3 spans 14 residues. Germline lookup yields CDR1 LNHDA and CDR2 SQIVND (reference sequence). This CDR3 reads CASRITGGAGEAFF. The CDR3 DNA reads as TGTGCCAGTAGGATAACAGGGGGCGCGGGTGAAGCTTTCTTT.

The gene calls are TRBV4-1 and TRBJ2-7, with TRBD1 identical over 10 bases. Germline assignment: CDR1 MGHRA and CDR2 YSYEKL. The CDR3 sequence is 17 residues long. The trim removed 3 bases at V and 7 bases at J, leaving 15 bases unmatched. CDR3 DNA: TGCGCCAGCAGCCATCTCCTGGTCGGGACAGGGGTTCGGGAGCAGTACTTC. Translating it yields CASSHLLVGTGVREQYF.

The chain recombines TRBV7-2 with TRBJ1-3; possibly TRBD1 for D (5 bases). V was shortened by 1 base and J by 1 base, with 5 bases between the two germline ends. The CDR3 totals 14 residues. From germline, CDR1 is SGHTA and CDR2 FQGNSA. CDR3 DNA: TGTGCCAGCAGCTTAGGGACATCTGGAAACACCATATATTTT. Its protein product is CASSLGTSGNTIYF. Full variable domain (outside the CDR3, taken from reference TRBV7-2 and TRBJ1-3): GAGVSQSPSNKVTEKGKDVELRCDPISGHTALYWYRQSLGQGLEFLIYFQGNSAPDKSGLPSDRFSAERTGGSVSTLTIQRTQQEDSAVYLCASSLGTSGNTIYFGEGSWLTVV.

This chain links TRBV4-1 with TRBJ2-1; 11 bases are a match to TRBD2. This CDR3 region has 14 residues. With V trimmed by 4 bases and J by 9 bases, 5 bases remained unmatched. Germline CDR1 MGHRA, CDR2 YSYEKL. CDR3 in DNA: TGCGCCAGCAGCCTGACTAGCGGGAACCCTGAGCAGTTCTTC. It encodes CASSLTSGNPEQFF.

The V gene is TRBV10-2, the J gene TRBJ1-4; no definite D call. In germline, CDR1 is WSHSY, CDR2 SAAADI. The CDR3 covers 14 residues. The V and J ends lost 3 bases and 4 bases respectively, with 9 bases between them. CDR3 protein: CASSDVPYNEKLFF. The CDR3 nucleotides are TGCGCCAGCAGTGATGTCCCCTATAATGAAAAACTGTTTTTT.

The chain joins TRBV11-1 to TRBJ2-1, with 7 bases fitting TRBD2. Trimming at V came to 4 bases and at J to 6 bases, leaving 6 bases not matched to a gene. The CDR3 totals 14 residues. Germline CDR1 and CDR2: SGHAT and FQDESV (reference sequence). CDR3 amino acids: CASSSPTSANEQFF. In DNA, the CDR3 is TGTGCCAGCAGCTCCCCTACTAGCGCCAATGAGCAGTTCTTC.

CDR3 sequence reads: CAIGEVEEQYF. The CDR3 coding sequence is TGTGCCATCGGCGAAGTGGAGGAGCAGTACTTC. The gene calls are TRBV10-3 and TRBJ2-7; D is ambiguous. V lost 8 bases and J lost 7, with 12 bases in between. The CDR3 loop spans 11 amino acids. Germline V gives CDR1 ENHRY, CDR2 SYGVKD.

This clone showed up just a few times. This CDR3 reads CASSLTGWGSGNTIYF. The CDR3 DNA is TGTGCCAGCAGCTTGACAGGTTGGGGCTCTGGAAACACCATATATTTT. The chain recombines TRBV7-2 with TRBJ1-3; a weak D match, TRBD1 (6 bases). Germline V gene sequence: CDR1 SGHTA, CDR2 FQGNSA. The CDR3 loop spans 16 amino acids. Trimming removed 3 bases from V and 0 bases from J, with 12 bases in between.